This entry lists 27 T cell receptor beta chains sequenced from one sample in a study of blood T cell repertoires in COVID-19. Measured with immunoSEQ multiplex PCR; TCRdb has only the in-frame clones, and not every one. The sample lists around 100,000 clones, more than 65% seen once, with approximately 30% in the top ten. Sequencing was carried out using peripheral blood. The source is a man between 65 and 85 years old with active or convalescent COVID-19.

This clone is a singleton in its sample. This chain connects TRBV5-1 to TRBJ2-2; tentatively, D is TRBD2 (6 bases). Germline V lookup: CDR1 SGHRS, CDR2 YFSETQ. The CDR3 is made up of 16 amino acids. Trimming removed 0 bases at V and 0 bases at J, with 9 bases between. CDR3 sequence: CASSLVGEANTGELFF. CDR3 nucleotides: TGCGCCAGCAGCTTGGTCGGGGAGGCGAACACCGGGGAGCTGTTTTTT.

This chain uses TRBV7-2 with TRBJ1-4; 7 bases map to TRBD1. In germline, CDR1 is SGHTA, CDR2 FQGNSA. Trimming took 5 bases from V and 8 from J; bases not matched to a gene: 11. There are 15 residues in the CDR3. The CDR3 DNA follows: TGTGCCAGCAGCCCGAGGGGGCAAGCCGGGGAAAAACTGTTTTTT. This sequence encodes CASSPRGQAGEKLFF.

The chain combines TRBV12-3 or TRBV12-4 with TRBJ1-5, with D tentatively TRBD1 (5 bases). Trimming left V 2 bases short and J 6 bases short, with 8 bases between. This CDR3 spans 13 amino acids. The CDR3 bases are TGTGCCAGCAGTTTAAGGGGTGGTCAGCCCCAGCATTTT. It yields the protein CASSLRGGQPQHF.

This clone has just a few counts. The CDR3 DNA follows: TGTGCCAGCAACCCGACCGGGACAGCGACCTACGAGCAGTACTTC. It codes for CASNPTGTATYEQYF. V is TRBV7-9 and J is TRBJ2-7, with TRBD1 identical over 7 bases. Trimming cost V 7 bases and J 2 bases; bases outside gene matches: 11. The length of the CDR3 is 15 residues. Germline V CDR1 and CDR2: SEHNR, FQNEAQ (reference sequence). Full variable domain (rest looked up from reference TRBV7-9 and TRBJ2-7): DTGVSQNPRHKITKRGQNVTFRCDPISEHNRLYWYRQTLGQGPEFLTYFQNEAQLEKSRLLSDRFSAERPKGSFSTLEIQRTEQGDSAMYLCASNPTGTATYEQYFGPGTRLTVT.

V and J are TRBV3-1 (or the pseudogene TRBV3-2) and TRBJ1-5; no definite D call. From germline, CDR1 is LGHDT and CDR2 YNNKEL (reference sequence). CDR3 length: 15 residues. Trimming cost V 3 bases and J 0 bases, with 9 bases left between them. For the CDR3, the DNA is TGTGCCAGCAGCCAGGACTACGGTAGCAATCAGCCCCAGCATTTT. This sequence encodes CASSQDYGSNQPQHF.

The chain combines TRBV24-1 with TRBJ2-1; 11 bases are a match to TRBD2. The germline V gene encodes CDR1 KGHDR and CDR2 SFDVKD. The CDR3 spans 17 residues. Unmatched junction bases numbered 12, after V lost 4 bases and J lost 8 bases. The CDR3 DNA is TGTGCCACCAGTGACCGGATAACTAGCGGGAGTTTGCATGAGCAGTTCTTC. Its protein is CATSDRITSGSLHEQFF.

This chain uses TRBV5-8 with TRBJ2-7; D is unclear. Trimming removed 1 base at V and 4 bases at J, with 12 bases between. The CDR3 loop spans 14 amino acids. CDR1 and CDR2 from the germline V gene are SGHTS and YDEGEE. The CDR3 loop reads CASSLQISAYEQYF. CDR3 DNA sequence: TGTGCCAGCAGCTTGCAGATATCTGCTTACGAGCAGTACTTC.

This CDR3 reads CASSSLATLIFEGYTF. The CDR3 DNA follows: TGTGCCAGCAGCTCTCTTGCCACCTTAATTTTTGAGGGCTACACCTTC. The V and J genes are TRBV5-4 and TRBJ1-2; D is uncertain. The CDR3 has 16 residues. In germline, CDR1 is SGHNT, CDR2 YYREEE (reference sequence). V dropped 3 bases and J dropped 8 bases, with 23 bases sitting between them.

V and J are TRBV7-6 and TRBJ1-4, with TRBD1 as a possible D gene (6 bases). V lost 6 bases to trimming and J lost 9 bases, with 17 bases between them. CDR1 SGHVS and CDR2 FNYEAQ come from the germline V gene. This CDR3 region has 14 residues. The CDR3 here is CASSSQGGGQKLFF. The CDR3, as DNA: TGTGCCAGCAGTTCCCAAGGGGGGGGCCAAAAACTGTTTTTT.

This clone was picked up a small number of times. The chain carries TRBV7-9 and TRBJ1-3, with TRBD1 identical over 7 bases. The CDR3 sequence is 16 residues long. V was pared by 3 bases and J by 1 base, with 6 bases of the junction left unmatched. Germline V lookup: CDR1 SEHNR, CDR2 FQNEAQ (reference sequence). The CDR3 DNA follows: TGTGCCAGCAGCTTCAGCCGGACAGGATCTGGAAACACCATATATTTT. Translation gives CASSFSRTGSGNTIYF.

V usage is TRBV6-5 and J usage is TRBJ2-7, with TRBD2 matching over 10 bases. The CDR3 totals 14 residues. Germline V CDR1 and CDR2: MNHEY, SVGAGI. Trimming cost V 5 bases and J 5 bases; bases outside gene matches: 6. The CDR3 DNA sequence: TGTGCCAGCAGTAATAGCGGGAGGTTCCACGAGCAGTACTTC. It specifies CASSNSGRFHEQYF.

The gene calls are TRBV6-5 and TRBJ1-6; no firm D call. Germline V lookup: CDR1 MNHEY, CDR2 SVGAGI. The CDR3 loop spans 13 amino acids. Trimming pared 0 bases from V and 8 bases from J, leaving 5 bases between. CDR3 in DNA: TGTGCCAGCAGTTACTCGAGGGATTCACCCCTCCACTTT. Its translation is CASSYSRDSPLHF.

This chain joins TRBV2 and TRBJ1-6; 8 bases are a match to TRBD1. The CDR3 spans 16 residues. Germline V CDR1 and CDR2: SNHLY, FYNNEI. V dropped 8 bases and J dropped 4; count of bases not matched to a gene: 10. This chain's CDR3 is CASAERTGRYNSPLHF. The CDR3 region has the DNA TGTGCCAGCGCAGAACGGACAGGGAGGTATAATTCACCCCTCCACTTT.

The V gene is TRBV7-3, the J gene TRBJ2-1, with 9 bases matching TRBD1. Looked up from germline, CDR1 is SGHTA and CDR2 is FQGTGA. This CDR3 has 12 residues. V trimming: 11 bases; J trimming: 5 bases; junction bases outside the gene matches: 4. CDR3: CASGQGNNEQFF. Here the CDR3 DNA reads TGTGCCTCGGGACAGGGAAACAATGAGCAGTTCTTC.

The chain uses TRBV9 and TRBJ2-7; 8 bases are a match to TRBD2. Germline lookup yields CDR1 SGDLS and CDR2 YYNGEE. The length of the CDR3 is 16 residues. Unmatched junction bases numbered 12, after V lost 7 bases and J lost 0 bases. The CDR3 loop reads CASSRGPAGDSYEQYF. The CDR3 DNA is TGTGCCAGCTCCCGTGGTCCAGCGGGGGACTCCTACGAGCAGTACTTC. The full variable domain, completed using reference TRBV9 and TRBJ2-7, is DSGVTQTPKHLITATGQRVTLRCSPRSGDLSVYWYQQSLDQGLQFLIQYYNGEERAKGNILERFSAQQFPDLHSELNLSSLELGDSALYFCASSRGPAGDSYEQYFGPGTRLTVT.

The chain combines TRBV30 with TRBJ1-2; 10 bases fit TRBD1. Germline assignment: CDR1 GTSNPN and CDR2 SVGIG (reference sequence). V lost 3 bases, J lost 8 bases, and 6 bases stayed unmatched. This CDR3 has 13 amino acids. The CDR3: CAWRLDRGRGYTF. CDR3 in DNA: TGTGCCTGGAGGTTGGACAGGGGGAGAGGCTACACCTTC.

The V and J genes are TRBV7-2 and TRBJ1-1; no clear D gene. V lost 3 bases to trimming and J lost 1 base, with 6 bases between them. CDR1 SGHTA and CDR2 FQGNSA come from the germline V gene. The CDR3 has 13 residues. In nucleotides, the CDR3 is TGTGCCAGCAGCTTTAACAGGAACACTGAAGCTTTCTTT. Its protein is CASSFNRNTEAFF.

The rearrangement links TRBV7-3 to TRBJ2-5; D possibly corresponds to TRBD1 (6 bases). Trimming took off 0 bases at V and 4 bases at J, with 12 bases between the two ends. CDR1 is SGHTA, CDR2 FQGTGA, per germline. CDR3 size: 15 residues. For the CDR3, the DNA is TGTGCCAGCAGCTTAACACAGGGAAGAGGAGAGACCCAGTACTTC. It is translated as CASSLTQGRGETQYF.

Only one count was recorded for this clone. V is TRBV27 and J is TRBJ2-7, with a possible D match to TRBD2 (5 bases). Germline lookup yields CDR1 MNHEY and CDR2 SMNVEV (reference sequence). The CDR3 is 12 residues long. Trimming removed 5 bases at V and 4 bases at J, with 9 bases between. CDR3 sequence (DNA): TGTGCCAGCAGTCCGACGGGATACGAGCAGTACTTC. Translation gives CASSPTGYEQYF.

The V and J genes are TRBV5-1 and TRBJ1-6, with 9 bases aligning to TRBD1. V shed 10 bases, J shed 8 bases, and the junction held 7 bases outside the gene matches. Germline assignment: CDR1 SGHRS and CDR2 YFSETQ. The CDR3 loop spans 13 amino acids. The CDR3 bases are TGCGCCTCCAGGGACAGGGCCGATTCACCCCTCCACTTT. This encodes CASRDRADSPLHF. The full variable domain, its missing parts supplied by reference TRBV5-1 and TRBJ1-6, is KAGVTQTPRYLIKTRGQQVTLSCSPISGHRSVSWYQQTPGQGLQFLFEYFSETQRNKGNFPGRFSGRQFSNSRSEMNVSTLELGDSALYLCASRDRADSPLHFGNGTRLTVT.

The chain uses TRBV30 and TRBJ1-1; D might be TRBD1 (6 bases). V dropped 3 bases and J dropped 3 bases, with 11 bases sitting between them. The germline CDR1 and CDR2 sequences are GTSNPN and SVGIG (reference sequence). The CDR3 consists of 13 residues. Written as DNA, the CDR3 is TGTGCCTGGAGAATACAGGGAGACACTGAAGCTTTCTTT. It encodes CAWRIQGDTEAFF.

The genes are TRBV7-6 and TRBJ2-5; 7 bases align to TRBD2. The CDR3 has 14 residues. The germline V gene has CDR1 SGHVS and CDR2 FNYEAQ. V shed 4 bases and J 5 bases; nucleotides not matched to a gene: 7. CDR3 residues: CASSSPGTTETQYF. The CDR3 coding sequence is TGTGCCAGCAGCTCCCCCGGGACTACCGAGACCCAGTACTTC.

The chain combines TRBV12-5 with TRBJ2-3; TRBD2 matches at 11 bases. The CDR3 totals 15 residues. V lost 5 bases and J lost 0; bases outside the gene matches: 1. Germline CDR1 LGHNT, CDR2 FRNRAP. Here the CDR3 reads CASGRTSGSTDTQYF. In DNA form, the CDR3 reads TGTGCTAGTGGTAGGACTAGCGGGAGCACAGATACGCAGTATTTT. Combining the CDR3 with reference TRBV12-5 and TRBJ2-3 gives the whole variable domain DARVTQTPRHKVTEMGQEVTMRCQPILGHNTVFWYRQTMMQGLELLAYFRNRAPLDDSGMPKDRFSAEMPDATLATLKIQPSEPRDSAVYFCASGRTSGSTDTQYFGPGTRLTVL.

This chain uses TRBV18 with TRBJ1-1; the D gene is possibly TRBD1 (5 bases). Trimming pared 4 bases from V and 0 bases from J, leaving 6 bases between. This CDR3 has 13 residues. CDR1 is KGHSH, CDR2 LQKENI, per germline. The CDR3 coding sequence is TGTGCCAGCTCACAACAGGTGAACACTGAAGCTTTCTTT. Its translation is CASSQQVNTEAFF.

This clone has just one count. CDR3 residues: CAWSEGAYYEQYF. CDR3 DNA sequence: TGTGCCTGGAGTGAGGGGGCCTACTACGAGCAGTACTTC. The chain couples TRBV30 to TRBJ2-7; 7 bases align to TRBD1. Trimming removed 1 base from V and 3 bases from J; junction bases left unmatched: 3. Germline CDR1 reads GTSNPN; CDR2 reads SVGIG (reference sequence). CDR3 length equals 13 residues.

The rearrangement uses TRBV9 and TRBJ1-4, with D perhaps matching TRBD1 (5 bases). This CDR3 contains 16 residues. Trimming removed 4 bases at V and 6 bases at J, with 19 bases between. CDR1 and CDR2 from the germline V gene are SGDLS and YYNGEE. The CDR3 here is CASSPEGEGVYEKLFF. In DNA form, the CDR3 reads TGTGCCAGCAGCCCAGAAGGGGAGGGAGTATATGAAAAACTGTTTTTT.

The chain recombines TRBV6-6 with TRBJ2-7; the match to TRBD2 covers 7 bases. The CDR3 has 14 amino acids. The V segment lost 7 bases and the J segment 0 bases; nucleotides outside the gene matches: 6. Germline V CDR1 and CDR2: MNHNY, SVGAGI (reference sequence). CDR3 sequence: CASTDSGYSYEQYF. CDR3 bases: TGTGCCAGCACAGATAGCGGGTACTCCTACGAGCAGTACTTC.